The 31 T cell receptor beta chains listed next were all sequenced from one sample in a study of tumor-infiltrating lymphocytes in primary liver carcinoma. The template, about 510 ng total RNA, yielded TCR beta cDNA made with a constant-region primer. Libraries covering TCR beta were generated through three nested multiplex PCR rounds (using a slightly modified ARM-PCR). Forward primers for TRBV1-TRBV30 and a C-beta reverse primer served the first two PCR rounds, at 10 cycles each. Each CDR3 protein gets one entry after TCRdb re-called the multiplex PCR reads with MiXCR. This table has about 21,000 distinct CDR3 sequences, almost 80% appearing once. Co-extraction of both nucleic acids (RNA and DNA) used about 17-33 mg of unsorted bulk tissue. Material: liver tumor tissue from sampling region 1. Subset denoted: tumor region T1, superior pole. Every receptor here comes from a woman aged 30 to 39 with primary liver carcinoma and hepatitis B virus infection.

Points on this clonotype: The junction and the germline gene differ at one end; a read error may be behind it. V usage is TRBV7-8 and J usage is TRBJ2-7; D is uncertain. Germline CDR1 is SGHVS and CDR2 is FQNEAQ. The CDR3 is 14 residues long. CDR3 nucleotide sequence: TGTGACAGCAGCGCCCTCCTGTTGTCCCCCGAGCAGTACTTC. Translating it yields CDSSALLLSPEQYF.

This clonotype has just one count. Here the CDR3 omits its conserved ending phenylalanine or tryptophan, so a read error is the likely source. This chain connects TRBV11-2 to TRBJ2-1; unclear D gene. Trimming removed 5 bases at V and 0 bases at J, with 8 bases between. The germline V gene encodes CDR1 SGHAT and CDR2 FQNNGV. The CDR3 has 14 amino acids. As DNA, the CDR3 is TGTGCCAGCAGCACGCTGAGCTCCTACAATGAGCAGTTCTCC. This sequence encodes CASSTLSSYNEQFS.

A note on this clonotype: Sequence at one end of the junction differs from germline and may be a read error. The chain recombines TRBV6-5 with TRBJ2-7, with a tentative D call TRBD1 (6 bases). CDR1 MNHEY and CDR2 SVGAGI come from the germline V gene. CDR3 length: 15 residues. The CDR3 DNA reads as TGTGCCAGCAGTTACATGGACAGCGGCTCCTACGAACAGTACTTC. This sequence encodes CASSYMDSGSYEQYF.

Worth noting for this clonotype: As the CDR3 is not closed by the conserved phenylalanine or tryptophan, this likely results from a read error. V is TRBV28 and J is TRBJ2-3; no reliable D call. V lost 3 bases and J lost 2, with 18 bases in between. The V gene's germline CDR1 is MDHEN and CDR2 SYDVKM. CDR3 length equals 17 residues. The CDR3 coding sequence is TGTGCCAGCAGTTTTGAGAGTATGAGGTGGGACACAGATACGCAGTATCTT. Protein sequence: CASSFESMRWDTDTQYL.

A note on this clonotype: The junction departs from germline at one end; a sequencing error may be responsible. The chain has TRBV11-2 and TRBJ2-1, with D possibly being TRBD1 (5 bases). This CDR3 is 11 amino acids long. CDR1 is SGHAT, CDR2 FQNNGV, per germline. CDR3 amino acids: CATRQLNEQFF. The CDR3 region has the DNA TGCGCCACCCGACAGCTTAATGAGCAATTCTTC.

This clonotype came up a few times. This is likely a read error, given that the CDR3 carries no conserved phenylalanine or tryptophan at its end. The rearrangement uses TRBV11-3 and TRBJ2-1; a weak D match, TRBD1 (6 bases). With 6 bases removed from V and 11 bases from J, the gap between germline ends came to 26 bases. CDR3 length: 16 amino acids. Germline lookup yields CDR1 SGHNT and CDR2 YENEEA. CDR3 sequence reads: CASSSMGHGFLDKQFI. CDR3 DNA sequence: TGTGCCAGCAGTTCAATGGGACACGGCTTCTTGGATAAGCAGTTCATC.

A word on this clonotype: Germline is not matched at one junction end, which may reflect a read error. The rearrangement links TRBV10-3 to TRBJ2-5, with D hard to call. CDR3 length: 15 residues. Germline V gives CDR1 ENHRY, CDR2 SYGVKD. CDR3 nucleotide sequence: TGCGGCATCAGTGAGTCGGCGACCAGACAAGAGACCCAGTACTTC. Its protein product is CGISESATRQETQYF.

About this clonotype itself: At one end the junction does not follow the germline gene, possibly because of a read error. The rearrangement links TRBV12-3 or TRBV12-4 to TRBJ1-1; 10 bases line up with TRBD1. This CDR3 spans 13 amino acids. CDR3 amino acids: CASNMGQGMTAFF. The CDR3 nucleotides read TGCGCAAGCAACATGGGACAGGGGATGACGGCTTTCTTT.

Comments on this clonotype: The junction does not match germline at one end; this may be a read error. The chain combines TRBV4-2 with TRBJ2-7; 10 bases map to TRBD1. Germline V gene lookup returns CDR1 LGHNA and CDR2 YNFKEQ. The CDR3 consists of 18 residues. CDR3 amino acids: CASSQEHIGQGGPHEQYF. CDR3 DNA sequence: TGTGCTAGCAGCCAGGAACACATAGGACAGGGGGGACCGCACGAGCAGTACTTC.

In its sample, this clonotype was seen a few times. This chain uses TRBV11-2 with TRBJ1-2, with a possible D match to TRBD1 (5 bases). Trimming left V 7 bases short and J 8 bases short, with 17 bases between. The CDR3 contains 13 residues. Germline V gene data show CDR1 as SGHAT and CDR2 as FQNNGV. The CDR3 DNA is TGTGCCAGCACTCGGGGGGGGGGTTTAGGCTACACCTTC. It yields the protein CASTRGGGLGYTF.

About this clonotype: An end of the junction does not agree with germline; a read error may underlie this. The rearrangement links TRBV5-6 to TRBJ1-1; D is perhaps TRBD1 (6 bases). The CDR3 loop spans 13 amino acids. CDR1 SGHDT and CDR2 YYEEEE come from the germline V gene. CDR3 loop: CASSLWGRRGAFF. The CDR3 DNA reads TGTGCTAGCAGCCTCTGGGGCCGCAGGGGAGCTTTCTTT.

With regard to this clonotype: Here the CDR3 omits its conserved ending phenylalanine or tryptophan, so a read error is the likely source. The chain recombines TRBV24-1 with TRBJ1-1, with TRBD1 identical over 8 bases. This CDR3 spans 11 amino acids. Germline lookup yields CDR1 KGHDR and CDR2 SFDVKD. CDR3 nucleotide sequence: TGTGCCGCCAGGGACAGGCAGAAAGCTTTCCTT. Its translation: CAARDRQKAFL.

CDR3 region: CASSLGHRGTDTQYF. The DNA of the CDR3 is TGTGCCAGCAGCTTGGGGCACAGGGGCACAGATACGCAGTATTTT. The chain uses TRBV5-4 and TRBJ2-3; D may be TRBD1 (6 bases). Germline-derived CDR1 and CDR2 are SGHNT and YYREEE (reference sequence). The CDR3 runs to 15 residues. Trimming took off 0 bases at V and 1 base at J, with 9 bases between the two ends.

By proportion, this clonotype is medium-sized (0.01 to 0.1%). This sequence joins TRBV12-3 or TRBV12-4 and TRBJ2-1; D remains unclear. This CDR3 spans 14 amino acids. The germline V and J ends were trimmed by 7 bases and 0 bases, with 10 bases remaining between them. In DNA, the CDR3 is TGTGCCAGCACCGCGAGCCTCTCCTACAATGAGCAGTTCTTC. It translates to CASTASLSYNEQFF.

As regards this clonotype: Germline is not matched at one junction end, which may reflect a read error. Here the CDR3 DNA reads TGTGCCAGCAGTGGGACTGTCTCTGGAAACGCCATGTATTTT. Protein: CASSGTVSGNAMYF. The V call is TRBV6-1, the J call TRBJ1-3, with unresolved D. This CDR3 has 14 residues. Germline V gene sequence: CDR1 MNHNS, CDR2 SASEGT.

On this clonotype itself: A junction end diverges from the germline sequence, so it may reflect a read error. The chain uses TRBV11-2 and TRBJ2-5, with D perhaps matching TRBD1 or TRBD2 (5 bases each). The CDR3 contains 15 residues. The V gene's germline CDR1 is SGHAT and CDR2 FQNNGV. As DNA, the CDR3 is TGTGCCAGCAGCTTAGATTCCTCCAGCCCGGGGACCCAGTACTTT. Translation: CASSLDSSSPGTQYF.

Of note for this clonotype: One end of the junction is discordant with germline, which a read error may explain. This rearrangement joins TRBV7-9 to TRBJ2-7; the D gene is possibly TRBD2 (5 bases). This CDR3 comprises 16 residues. Germline V lookup: CDR1 SEHNR, CDR2 FQNEAQ (reference sequence). DNA of the CDR3: TGTGCTAGCAGCCAAACCACGGGATTTGAAACCTACGAGCAGTACTTC. Its translation: CASSQTTGFETYEQYF.

V and J are TRBV5-4 and TRBJ2-1; D remains ambiguous. This CDR3 spans 14 amino acids. Germline CDR1 SGHNT, CDR2 YYREEE (reference sequence). The V and J ends lost 1 base and 0 bases respectively, with 5 bases between them. For the CDR3, the DNA is TGTGCCAGCAGCTTGTATAGCTCCTACAATGAGCAGTTCTTC. As protein: CASSLYSSYNEQFF.

To note about this clonotype: Since a much larger clone is just one base distant, this may be a read error. The conserved final phenylalanine or tryptophan is absent from the CDR3, which likely points to a read error. The V gene is TRBV11-2, the J gene TRBJ2-1, with a weak D call TRBD2 (6 bases). Germline CDR1 SGHAT, CDR2 FQNNGV. The CDR3 is made up of 14 amino acids. The chain's CDR3 is CVSSSAGPGNEQFL. The CDR3 bases are TGTGTCAGCAGTTCAGCGGGCCCTGGGAATGAGCAGTTCTTG.

The CDR3 region is CSVEAYRLDVQETQYF. The CDR3 DNA follows: TGCAGCGTTGAAGCCTACCGGTTAGACGTCCAAGAGACCCAGTACTTC. The chain joins TRBV29-1 to TRBJ2-5; D gene ambiguous. The germline V gene has CDR1 SQVTM and CDR2 ANQGSEA. Between the trimmed V and J ends, which lost 1 base and 1 base, there was a span of 16 bases. The CDR3 length is 16 residues.

This clonotype came up a few times. The rearrangement links TRBV11-2 to TRBJ2-7; a weak D match, TRBD2 (6 bases). V dropped 8 bases and J dropped 5 bases, with 16 bases sitting between them. Looked up from germline, CDR1 is SGHAT and CDR2 is FQNNGV. The CDR3 consists of 13 residues. CDR3 in DNA: TGTGCCAGCGAGATTGCGGGGAAGCACGAGCAGTACTTC. Protein product: CASEIAGKHEQYF.

This clonotype is termed large. The rearrangement uses TRBV11-3 and TRBJ1-1, with 8 bases fitting TRBD1. The V segment lost 0 bases and the J segment 4 bases; nucleotides outside the gene matches: 1. This CDR3 region has 14 residues. In germline, CDR1 is SGHNT, CDR2 YENEEA. The CDR3 spells CASSLETGGTEAFF. The CDR3 bases are TGTGCCAGCAGCTTAGAAACAGGGGGCACTGAAGCTTTCTTT.

This clonotype was counted at least ten times. The rearrangement joins TRBV5-1 to TRBJ2-5; D is unclear. The germline V gene encodes CDR1 SGHRS and CDR2 YFSETQ. Trimming removed 2 bases at V and 2 bases at J, with 13 bases between. CDR3 length: 15 amino acids. The DNA for the CDR3 is TGCGCCAGCAGCTTCAACGGTCCCCCGCAAGAGACCCAGTACTTC. Protein: CASSFNGPPQETQYF.

Concerning this clonotype itself: The junction does not match germline at one end; this may be a read error. This chain joins TRBV7-9 and TRBJ2-7; 8 bases map to TRBD2. The CDR3 runs 15 residues. CDR1 is SEHNR and CDR2 is FQNEAQ in the germline V gene (reference sequence). DNA of the CDR3: TGTGCCAGAAGCTGGGGACTAGACGCACTTTACGAGCAGTACTTC. Protein product: CARSWGLDALYEQYF.

Of note for this clonotype: In this CDR3 the conserved last residue, phenylalanine or tryptophan, is missing, so a read error is likely. The chain links TRBV28 to TRBJ2-2; 8 nucleotides align to TRBD1. There are 14 residues in the CDR3. Trimming took 9 bases from V and 4 from J; bases not matched to a gene: 7. Germline assignment: CDR1 MDHEN and CDR2 SYDVKM. This chain's CDR3 is CASIRQGSTGELFL. In DNA form, the CDR3 reads TGTGCCAGTATTCGACAGGGGAGCACCGGGGAGCTGTTTCTT.

On this clonotype: Its ends do not fully match the called genes, so a read error is possible. This sequence joins TRBV10-3 and TRBJ2-1; D perhaps matches TRBD2 (6 bases). The CDR3 spans 17 residues. The germline V gene has CDR1 ENHRY and CDR2 SYGVKD. CDR3 in amino acids: CAICETMATRAYNEQFF. CDR3 in DNA: TGTGCCATCTGTGAGACCATGGCGACTAGGGCCTACAATGAGCAGTTCTTC.

With regard to this clonotype: No conserved phenylalanine or tryptophan is present at the end of the CDR3, so a read error is the likely explanation. V is TRBV28 and J is TRBJ1-1; 7 bases align to TRBD1. In germline, CDR1 is MDHEN, CDR2 SYDVKM. This CDR3 region has 14 residues. CDR3 sequence: CASSLLQGNIEAFV. The CDR3 nucleotides are TGTGCCAGCAGTTTATTACAGGGGAACATTGAAGCTTTCGTT.

This clonotype was recorded once. The J gene is TRBJ2-7, the V gene TRBV4-3; TRBD2 matches at 7 bases. V was pared by 1 base and J by 3 bases, with 15 bases of the junction left unmatched. The CDR3 length is 18 residues. CDR1 and CDR2 (germline): LGHNA, YSLEER. CDR3 protein: CASSQAVKRGNISYEQYF. The CDR3, as DNA: TGCGCCAGCAGCCAAGCTGTGAAGCGGGGTAACATTAGCTACGAGCAGTACTTC.

About this clonotype: At one of its ends the junction is not consistent with the germline gene, which may arise from a read error. V gene TRBV11-1 combines with J gene TRBJ2-1; D is unclear. CDR1 is SGHAT and CDR2 is FQDESV in the germline V gene (reference sequence). The CDR3 totals 17 residues. The CDR3 reads CASSLLASAGSYKEQFF. The CDR3 bases are TGTGCCAGCAGCCTCCTGGCTAGTGCAGGCTCCTACAAAGAGCAGTTCTTC.

On this clonotype: With a much larger clone just one base away, this may be a read error. The chain employs TRBV6-6 and TRBJ2-3; 9 positions agree with TRBD1. Germline V lookup: CDR1 MNHNY, CDR2 SVGAGI (reference sequence). This CDR3 comprises 14 residues. Trimming at V came to 6 bases and at J to 5 bases, leaving 6 bases not matched to a gene. The DNA for the CDR3 is TGTGCCAGCAGCCCGGACAGGGGTAGAGATACGCAGTATTTT. This gives the protein CASSPDRGRDTQYF.

This clonotype showed up just a few times. Germline is not matched at one junction end, which may reflect a read error. This chain connects TRBV11-1 to TRBJ2-5, with D maybe TRBD1 (6 bases). CDR1 is SGHAT, CDR2 FQDESV, per germline (reference sequence). The CDR3 runs 14 residues. In DNA form, the CDR3 reads TGTGACAGCGGCTTAACAGGGCGCGAAGAGACCCAGTACTTC. It is translated as CDSGLTGREETQYF.